This T cell receptor beta chain was observed in a study of CD8 T cells in ankylosing spondylitis. TCRdb called the 5' RACE reads again in MiXCR, with one record for every CDR3 protein. The sample shows about 160,000 distinct CDR3 sequences, around 18% of them seen only once. CDR3 length equals 13 residues. The trim removed 6 bases at V and 0 bases at J, leaving 5 bases unmatched. CDR1 and CDR2 from the germline V gene are SQVTM and ANQGSEA. This clonotype was counted a few times. The chain joins TRBV29-1 to TRBJ2-7; TRBD2 aligns across 7 bases. The sequencing sample was made of blood, either unsorted or a sorted T cell fraction (not recorded which). The clonotype was recovered from a male donor with ankylosing spondylitis or in good health (not recorded which). The DNA of the CDR3 is TGCAGCGTGCGGGAGTATAGCTCCTACGAGCAGTACTTC. It encodes CSVREYSSYEQYF.